This passage covers 17 T cell receptor beta chains from one sample sequenced in a study of blood T cell repertoires in COVID-19. Generated by immunoSEQ multiplex PCR, the TCRdb table keeps only in-frame clones and is missing some. There are tens of thousands of clones in the sample; 60% to 85% occur only once, and less than 60% lies in the top ten. Source material: peripheral blood. These TCRs come from a human donor in a cohort sampled during active COVID-19.

The chain couples TRBV28 to TRBJ2-6, with D unclear. The CDR3 is 17 amino acids. Germline V gene data show CDR1 as MDHEN and CDR2 as SYDVKM. V was trimmed by 3 bases and J by 0 bases, leaving 12 bases between them. The CDR3: CASSFVRIASGANVLTF. The CDR3, as DNA: TGTGCCAGCAGTTTCGTACGGATAGCCTCTGGGGCCAACGTCCTGACTTTC. The full variable domain, completed using reference TRBV28 and TRBJ2-6, is DVKVTQSSRYLVKRTGEKVFLECVQDMDHENMFWYRQDPGLGLRLIYFSYDVKMKEKGDIPEGYSVSREKKERFSLILESASTNQTSMYLCASSFVRIASGANVLTFGAGSRLTVL.

In its sample, this clone was seen once. The CDR3 reads CASSLDRSEQFF. The CDR3 DNA reads TGTGCCAGCAGCCTGGACCGCAGTGAGCAGTTCTTC. The genes are TRBV5-4 and TRBJ2-1, with D uncertain. Looked up from germline, CDR1 is SGHNT and CDR2 is YYREEE (reference sequence). This CDR3 has 12 amino acids. V was cut by 4 bases and J by 9 bases, with 11 bases left in between.

V usage is TRBV25-1 and J usage is TRBJ1-4; D ambiguous. V was cut by 8 bases and J by 4 bases, with 17 bases left in between. This CDR3 spans 15 amino acids. CDR1 MGHDK and CDR2 SYGVNS come from the germline V gene. As DNA, the CDR3 is TGTGCCAGCTCCACTCAATTCGTCCGTAATGAAAAACTGTTTTTT. Its translation: CASSTQFVRNEKLFF. Full variable domain (remainder filled in from reference TRBV25-1 and TRBJ1-4): EADIYQTPRYLVIGTGKKITLECSQTMGHDKMYWYQQDPGMELHLIHYSYGVNSTEKGDLSSESTVSRIRTEHFPLTLESARPSHTSQYLCASSTQFVRNEKLFFGSGTQLSVL.

This rearrangement joins TRBV6-2 or TRBV6-3 to TRBJ2-3; D gene unclear. V shed 0 bases and J shed 3 bases, with 10 bases lying between them. CDR1 and CDR2 (germline): MNHEY, SVGEGT. CDR3 length: 15 amino acids. CDR3 in amino acids: CASSYSPLRTDTQYF. The CDR3 DNA sequence: TGTGCCAGCAGTTACTCGCCTTTGCGTACAGATACGCAGTATTTT.

This clone has just a few counts. The chain is built from TRBV11-2 and TRBJ2-1; 16 bases line up with TRBD2. Germline CDR1 and CDR2: SGHAT and FQNNGV. V was clipped by 2 bases and J by 7 bases; unmatched bases: 11. The CDR3 has 19 residues. The CDR3 is CASSLSQGTSGRATNEQFF. CDR3 sequence (DNA): TGTGCCAGCAGCTTAAGTCAGGGGACTAGCGGGAGGGCCACGAATGAGCAGTTCTTC.

The chain is built from TRBV19 and TRBJ2-2; TRBD1 matches 7 bases. The V segment lost 8 bases and the J segment 0 bases; nucleotides outside the gene matches: 9. Germline V gene data show CDR1 as LNHDA and CDR2 as SQIVND (reference sequence). The CDR3 is 16 residues long. CDR3 sequence (DNA): TGTGCCAGTTCCTCAGGGGGTATCGCGAACACCGGGGAGCTGTTTTTT. Translated, it gives CASSSGGIANTGELFF. Filled out from reference TRBV19 and TRBJ2-2, the complete variable domain reads DGGITQSPKYLFRKEGQNVTLSCEQNLNHDAMYWYRQDPGQGLRLIYYSQIVNDFQKGDIAEGYSVSREKKESFPLTVTSAQKNPTAFYLCASSSGGIANTGELFFGEGSRLTVL.

This clone was found once. This chain joins TRBV7-8 and TRBJ2-5, with D maybe TRBD2 (5 bases). Germline CDR1 reads SGHVS; CDR2 reads FQNEAQ. The CDR3 has 15 residues. V was trimmed by 2 bases and J by 3 bases, leaving 13 bases between them. The CDR3 sequence: CASSLRRQVKETQYF. CDR3 bases: TGTGCCAGCAGCTTACGGAGGCAGGTTAAAGAGACCCAGTACTTC. The variable domain in full, with the rest retrieved from reference TRBV7-8 and TRBJ2-5, is GAGVSQSPRYKVAKRGQDVALRCDPISGHVSLFWYQQALGQGPEFLTYFQNEAQLDKSGLPSDRFFAERPEGSVSTLKIQRTQQEDSAVYLCASSLRRQVKETQYFGPGTRLLVL.

This chain uses TRBV7-3 with TRBJ2-1, with D tentatively TRBD1 (6 bases). CDR3 size: 12 residues. Germline-derived CDR1 and CDR2 are SGHTA and FQGTGA. Trimming took 5 bases from V and 7 from J, leaving 9 bases between them. The CDR3 is CASSVGGNEQFF. In DNA, the CDR3 is TGTGCCAGCAGCGTAGGGGGAAATGAGCAGTTCTTC.

J is TRBJ2-3 and V is TRBV5-1, with D unclear. There are 15 residues in the CDR3. CDR1 is SGHRS, CDR2 YFSETQ, per germline. V was pared by 0 bases and J by 1 base, with 9 bases between. Written as DNA, the CDR3 is TGCGCCAGCAGCTTGGACACCGGAGGCACAGATACGCAGTATTTT. Translating gives CASSLDTGGTDTQYF.

This chain connects TRBV15 to TRBJ2-1, with a possible D match to TRBD2 (6 bases). The germline V gene encodes CDR1 LNHNV and CDR2 YYDKDF (reference sequence). The CDR3 runs to 15 residues. V was trimmed by 2 bases and J by 4 bases, leaving 12 bases between them. The chain's CDR3 is CATSRSGDSYNEQFF. CDR3 DNA sequence: TGTGCCACCAGCAGATCGGGGGATAGTTACAATGAGCAGTTCTTC.

The chain links TRBV6-5 to TRBJ2-5; unclear D gene. Per the germline V gene, CDR1 is MNHEY and CDR2 is SVGAGI. Trimming removed 0 bases at V and 4 bases at J, with 9 bases between. There are 14 residues in the CDR3. As DNA, the CDR3 is TGTGCCAGCAGTTACTCTTCCGGCGGAGAGACCCAGTACTTC. As protein: CASSYSSGGETQYF.

Only one count was recorded for this clone. The CDR3 is CASSYSGLAGSGELFF. The DNA of the CDR3 is TGTGCCAGCAGTTACTCCGGACTAGCGGGATCCGGGGAGCTGTTTTTT. This chain connects TRBV6-2 or TRBV6-3 to TRBJ2-2, with 12 bases lining up with TRBD2. Germline V gene lookup returns CDR1 MNHEY and CDR2 SVGEGT. The CDR3 is made up of 16 amino acids. The J segment lost 6 bases and the V segment lost 0 bases, leaving 2 bases of the junction unmatched.

This clone was observed once. The V call is TRBV11-3, the J call TRBJ2-5, with D unclear. Germline V gene data show CDR1 as SGHNT and CDR2 as YENEEA. The length of the CDR3 is 13 residues. V lost 5 bases and J lost 2, with 9 bases in between. CDR3 sequence (DNA): TGTGCCAGCAGCCCAGAAGTTCAAGAGACCCAGTACTTC. It yields the protein CASSPEVQETQYF.

The chain combines TRBV11-1 with TRBJ1-1; no firm D call. The V and J ends lost 2 bases and 0 bases respectively, with 4 bases between them. Germline CDR1 SGHAT, CDR2 FQDESV (reference sequence). The CDR3 runs 13 residues. CDR3 bases: TGTGCCAGCAGCTTAACAATGAACACTGAAGCTTTCTTT. Amino acid sequence: CASSLTMNTEAFF.

J is TRBJ2-2 and V is TRBV9; TRBD2 agrees at 7 bases. The V gene end was trimmed by 6 bases and the J gene end by 7 bases; junction bases not matched to a gene: 15. Germline assignment: CDR1 SGDLS and CDR2 YYNGEE. This CDR3 spans 16 amino acids. CDR3: CASNHGLDKLGGELFF. The CDR3, as DNA: TGTGCCAGCAACCACGGACTAGATAAGTTAGGCGGGGAGCTGTTTTTT.

The chain is built from TRBV6-6 and TRBJ2-3; TRBD2 is a possible D gene (5 bases). This CDR3 has 13 residues. The germline V and J ends were trimmed by 2 bases and 7 bases, with 10 bases remaining between them. The germline V gene has CDR1 MNHNY and CDR2 SVGAGI (reference sequence). CDR3 nucleotide sequence: TGTGCCAGCAGTTACACCTCGGGGTATACGCAGTATTTT. This gives the protein CASSYTSGYTQYF.

The genes are TRBV30 and TRBJ2-5; a weak D match, TRBD1 (5 bases). The length of the CDR3 is 13 residues. Germline loops: CDR1 GTSNPN, CDR2 SVGIG (reference sequence). V lost 2 bases and J 5 bases, leaving 12 bases between the germline ends. The CDR3 region has the DNA TGTGCCTGGAGTCCCGCGTGGGGCGAGACCCAGTACTTC. Translating it yields CAWSPAWGETQYF.